The clone carrying this TCR beta chain was seen many times. TCRdb re-called the PCR reads with MiXCR, one entry per CDR3 protein. The table includes 18,000 or so distinct CDR3 sequences, roughly 43% detected once. The CDR3 has 13 residues. V was clipped by 10 bases and J by 0 bases, with 10 bases between them. From germline, CDR1 is ENHRY and CDR2 SYGVKD. The data belong to a study of tumor-infiltrating lymphocytes in oesophageal squamous cell carcinoma. This TCR was recovered from a male donor with esophageal squamous cell carcinoma. The chain combines TRBV10-3 with TRBJ1-5, with no clear D. The material sequenced was normal esophageal tissue next to the tumor. The CDR3 loop is CATKEGSNQPQHF. The CDR3 DNA reads as TGTGCCACCAAAGAAGGTAGCAATCAGCCCCAGCATTTT.